This entry is about one T cell receptor (beta chain). The target antigen is unknown. The CDR3 consists of 13 residues. Trimming left V 0 bases short and J 1 base short, with 4 bases between. Germline CDR1 DFQATT, CDR2 SNEGSKA (reference sequence). CDR3 and TCR beta VDJ profiling relied on a genomic DNA template. A single record per CDR3 protein comes from TCRdb applying MiXCR to the reads. Of under 350,000 distinct CDR3 sequences listed, about 50% are singletons. Selection for sequencing was limited to patients who had shown CD8+CD57+ cell expansion by flow cytometry. Among the patients, none had received any therapy at the time of blood sampling. These data come from a study of CD8+CD57+ T cells in acquired aplastic anemia. The study's findings and limits: Overlapping CD8+ CDR3 repertoires of patients and controls contained twenty-nine shared sequences.

The TCR was taken from a human donor with aplastic anemia. Sequences were obtained from sorted CD4+, CD8+, or CD8+CD57+ T cells (not recorded which) from PBMCs. This chain links TRBV20-1 with TRBJ2-1; no clear D. The DNA for the CDR3 is TGCAGTGCTAGAGATACGTCCTACAATGAGCAGTTCTTC. This translates into CSARDTSYNEQFF.